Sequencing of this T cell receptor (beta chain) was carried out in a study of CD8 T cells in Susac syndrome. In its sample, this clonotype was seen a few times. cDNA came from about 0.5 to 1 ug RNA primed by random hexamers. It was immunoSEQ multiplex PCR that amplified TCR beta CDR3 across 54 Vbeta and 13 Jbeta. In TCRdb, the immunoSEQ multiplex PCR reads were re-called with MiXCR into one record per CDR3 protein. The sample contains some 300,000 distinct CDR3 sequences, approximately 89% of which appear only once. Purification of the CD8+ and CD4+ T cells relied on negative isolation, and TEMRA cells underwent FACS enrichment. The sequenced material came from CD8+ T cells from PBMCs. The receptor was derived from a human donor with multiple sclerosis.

The CDR3 DNA follows: TGTGCCAGCAGTGGTCGTTCAGACACCGGGGAGCTGTTTTTT. Its translation is CASSGRSDTGELFF. This chain joins TRBV6-1 and TRBJ2-2, with unresolved D. Germline loops: CDR1 MNHNS, CDR2 SASEGT. This CDR3 has 14 amino acids. V was trimmed by 4 bases and J by 3 bases, leaving 9 bases between them.